This T cell receptor (beta chain) was found in a study of Ad26.COV2.S vaccination and SARS-CoV-2 variants. The treatment denotes: 19 received Ad26.COV2.S at low or high dose, single or two shots; about five received placebo; per-sample allocation not given. Repertoires come from day 63 after the first vaccine or placebo injection. Concerning this clone: Other DNA variants within this sample encode the same CDR3.

Only in-frame clones appear in the TCRdb table, and some are missing; sequencing was by immunoSEQ multiplex PCR. The repertoire consists of over 400,000 clones, with 92% occurring once and the leading ten covering around 1.7%. CDR3 length: 14 residues. The V end lost 3 bases, the J end lost 1 base, and 6 bases lay between the germline ends. CDR1 is SGHTA and CDR2 is FQGNSA in the germline V gene. The sequence came from a person aged 18-65 years who received the Ad26.COV2.S COVID-19 vaccine or a placebo. This sequence joins TRBV7-2 and TRBJ2-2; D not resolved. The material sequenced was peripheral blood, taken in a trial of Ad26.COV2.S vaccine versus placebo. DNA for the CDR3: TGTGCCAGCAGCTTCCCAGAGAACACCGGGGAGCTGTTTTTT. It is translated as CASSFPENTGELFF.